The clone carrying this TCR beta chain was seen repeatedly, ten times or more. Its specificity is unknown. Whenever a sample was processed, at least 6 million PBMCs were isolated. This entry comes from a study of blood T cells in healthy people across ages. The study, taken as a whole, reports: When one million T cells were used, diversity estimates were thought to be underestimates. As naive T cell percentage varied, TCR beta diversity correlated strongly with it.

It was with a sample-barcoded 5' primer and a J-beta primer mix that a second PCR of roughly 7 to 12 cycles was run. Through a template-switch adaptor with 12 random nucleotides, each cDNA molecule received a tag. Via MiXCR, TCRdb re-called the 5' RACE reads, giving one row per CDR3 protein. This sample yields hundreds of thousands of distinct CDR3 sequences, of which around 45% are seen a single time; about a fifth belongs to the top ten. CDR1 and CDR2 from the germline V gene are SNHLY and FYNNEI. The CDR3 spans 13 residues. V gave up 6 bases and J gave up 4 bases, with 7 bases separating them. The rearrangement uses TRBV2 and TRBJ2-6; D not certain. Sequencing input: blood. The sequence was collected from a man aged 60 to 69 in good health. CDR3 in amino acids: CASRAAGANVLTF. In nucleotides, the CDR3 is TGTGCCAGCAGGGCGGCCGGGGCCAACGTCCTGACTTTC.